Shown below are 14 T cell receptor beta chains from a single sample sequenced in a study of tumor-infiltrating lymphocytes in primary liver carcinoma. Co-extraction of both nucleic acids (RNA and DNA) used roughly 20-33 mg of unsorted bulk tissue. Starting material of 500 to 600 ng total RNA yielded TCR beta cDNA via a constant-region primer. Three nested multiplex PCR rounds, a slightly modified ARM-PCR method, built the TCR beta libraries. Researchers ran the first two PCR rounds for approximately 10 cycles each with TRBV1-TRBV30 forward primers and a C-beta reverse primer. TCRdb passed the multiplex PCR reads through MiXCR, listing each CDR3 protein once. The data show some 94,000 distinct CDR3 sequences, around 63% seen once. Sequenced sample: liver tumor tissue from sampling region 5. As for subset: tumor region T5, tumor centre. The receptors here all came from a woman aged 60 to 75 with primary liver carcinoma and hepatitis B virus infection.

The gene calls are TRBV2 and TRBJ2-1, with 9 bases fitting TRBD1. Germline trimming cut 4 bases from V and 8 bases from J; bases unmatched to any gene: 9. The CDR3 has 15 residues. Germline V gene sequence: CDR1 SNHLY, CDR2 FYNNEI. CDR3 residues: CASSGGDRVLDEQFF. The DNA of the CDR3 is TGTGCCAGCAGTGGGGGGGACAGGGTACTGGATGAGCAGTTCTTC.

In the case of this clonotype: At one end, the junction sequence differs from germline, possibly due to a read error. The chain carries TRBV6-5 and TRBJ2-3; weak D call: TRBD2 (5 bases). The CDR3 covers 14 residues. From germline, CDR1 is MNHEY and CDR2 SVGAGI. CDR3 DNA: TGTGCTAGCGCTGGGAGTCCAAGCACAGATACGCAATATTTT. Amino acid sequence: CASAGSPSTDTQYF.

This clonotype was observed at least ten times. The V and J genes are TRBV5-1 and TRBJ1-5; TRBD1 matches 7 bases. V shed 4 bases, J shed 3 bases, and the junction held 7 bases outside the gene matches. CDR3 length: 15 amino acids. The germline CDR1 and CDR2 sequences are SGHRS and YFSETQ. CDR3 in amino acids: CASSKGTDPNQPQHF. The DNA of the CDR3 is TGCGCCAGCAGCAAGGGGACAGATCCCAATCAGCCCCAGCATTTT.

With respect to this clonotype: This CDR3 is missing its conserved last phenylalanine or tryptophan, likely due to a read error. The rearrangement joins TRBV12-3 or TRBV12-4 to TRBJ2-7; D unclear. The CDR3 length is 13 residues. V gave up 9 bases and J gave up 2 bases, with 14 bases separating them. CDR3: CASSKRQAYEQYL. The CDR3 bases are TGTGCCAGTAGTAAGAGACAAGCCTACGAGCAGTACTTA.

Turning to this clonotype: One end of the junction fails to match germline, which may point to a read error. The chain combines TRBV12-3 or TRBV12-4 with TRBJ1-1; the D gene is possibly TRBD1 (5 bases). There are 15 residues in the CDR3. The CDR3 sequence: CVSTLGTKLNTEAFF. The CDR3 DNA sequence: TGTGTCAGCACCCTAGGGACGAAACTGAACACTGAAGCTTTCTTT.

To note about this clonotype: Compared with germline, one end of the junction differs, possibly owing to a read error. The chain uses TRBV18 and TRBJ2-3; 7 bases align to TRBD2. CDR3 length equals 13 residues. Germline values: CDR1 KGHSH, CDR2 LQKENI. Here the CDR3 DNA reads TGTGCCAACTCCCGCGGGAGTACAGATACACAGTATTTT. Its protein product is CANSRGSTDTQYF.

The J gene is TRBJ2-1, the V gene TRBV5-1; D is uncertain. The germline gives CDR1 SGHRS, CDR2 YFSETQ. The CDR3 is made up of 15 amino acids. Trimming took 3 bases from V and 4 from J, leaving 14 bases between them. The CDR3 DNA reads TGCGCCAGCAGCTCCTCTAGTTGTATTTACAATGAGCAGTTCTTC. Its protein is CASSSSSCIYNEQFF.

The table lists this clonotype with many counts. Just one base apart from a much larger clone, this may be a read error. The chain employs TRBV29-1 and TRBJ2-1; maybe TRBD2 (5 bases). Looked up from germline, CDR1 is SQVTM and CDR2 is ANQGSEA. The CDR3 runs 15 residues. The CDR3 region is CSVEDGIVMGNERFF. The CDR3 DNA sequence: TGCAGCGTTGAAGACGGGATTGTCATGGGGAATGAGCGGTTCTTC.

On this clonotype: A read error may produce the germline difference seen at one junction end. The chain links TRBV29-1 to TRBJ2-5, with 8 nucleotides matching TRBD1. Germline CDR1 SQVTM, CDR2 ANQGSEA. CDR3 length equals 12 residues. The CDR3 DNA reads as TGCGCCTACAGGGGGTCCCAAGAGGCCCAGTGCTTC. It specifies CAYRGSQEAQCF.

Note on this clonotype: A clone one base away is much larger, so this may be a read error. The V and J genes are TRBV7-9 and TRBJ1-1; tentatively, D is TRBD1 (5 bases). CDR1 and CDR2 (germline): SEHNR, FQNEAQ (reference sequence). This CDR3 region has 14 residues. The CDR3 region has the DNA TGTGCCAGGAGCTTCCCGATGGGGGTTCCTGAAGCTTTCTTT. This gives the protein CARSFPMGVPEAFF.

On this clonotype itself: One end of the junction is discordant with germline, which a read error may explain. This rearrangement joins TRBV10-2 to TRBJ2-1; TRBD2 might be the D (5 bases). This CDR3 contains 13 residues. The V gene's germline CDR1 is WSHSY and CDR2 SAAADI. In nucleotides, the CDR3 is TGCGCTAGCAGTGAGAGGGCCTACAATGAGCAGTTCTTC. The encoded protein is CASSERAYNEQFF.

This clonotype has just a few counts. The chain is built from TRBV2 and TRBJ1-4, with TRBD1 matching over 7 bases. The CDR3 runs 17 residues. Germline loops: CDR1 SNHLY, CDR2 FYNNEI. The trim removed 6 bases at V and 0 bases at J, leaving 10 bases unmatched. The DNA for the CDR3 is TGTGCCAGCAGAGAACAGGGGCGACATGCAACTAATGAAAAACTGTTTTTT. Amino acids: CASREQGRHATNEKLFF. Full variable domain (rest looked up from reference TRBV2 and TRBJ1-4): EPEVTQTPSHQVTQMGQEVILRCVPISNHLYFYWYRQILGQKVEFLVSFYNNEISEKSEIFDDQFSVERPDGSNFTLKIRSTKLEDSAMYFCASREQGRHATNEKLFFGSGTQLSVL.

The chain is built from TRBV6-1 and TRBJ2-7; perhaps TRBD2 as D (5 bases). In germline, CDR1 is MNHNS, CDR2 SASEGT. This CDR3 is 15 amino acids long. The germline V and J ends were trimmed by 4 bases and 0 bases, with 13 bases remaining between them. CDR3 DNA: TGTGCCAGCAGTGTGGGATTAGCGAACTCCTACGAGCAGTACTTC. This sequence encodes CASSVGLANSYEQYF.

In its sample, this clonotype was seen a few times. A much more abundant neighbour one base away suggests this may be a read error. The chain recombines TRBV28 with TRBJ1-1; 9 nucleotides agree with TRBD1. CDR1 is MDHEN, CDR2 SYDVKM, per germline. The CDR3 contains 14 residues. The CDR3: CTSRRQGGSTEAFF. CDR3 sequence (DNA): TGTACCAGCAGGCGACAGGGGGGAAGCACTGAAGCTTTCTTT.